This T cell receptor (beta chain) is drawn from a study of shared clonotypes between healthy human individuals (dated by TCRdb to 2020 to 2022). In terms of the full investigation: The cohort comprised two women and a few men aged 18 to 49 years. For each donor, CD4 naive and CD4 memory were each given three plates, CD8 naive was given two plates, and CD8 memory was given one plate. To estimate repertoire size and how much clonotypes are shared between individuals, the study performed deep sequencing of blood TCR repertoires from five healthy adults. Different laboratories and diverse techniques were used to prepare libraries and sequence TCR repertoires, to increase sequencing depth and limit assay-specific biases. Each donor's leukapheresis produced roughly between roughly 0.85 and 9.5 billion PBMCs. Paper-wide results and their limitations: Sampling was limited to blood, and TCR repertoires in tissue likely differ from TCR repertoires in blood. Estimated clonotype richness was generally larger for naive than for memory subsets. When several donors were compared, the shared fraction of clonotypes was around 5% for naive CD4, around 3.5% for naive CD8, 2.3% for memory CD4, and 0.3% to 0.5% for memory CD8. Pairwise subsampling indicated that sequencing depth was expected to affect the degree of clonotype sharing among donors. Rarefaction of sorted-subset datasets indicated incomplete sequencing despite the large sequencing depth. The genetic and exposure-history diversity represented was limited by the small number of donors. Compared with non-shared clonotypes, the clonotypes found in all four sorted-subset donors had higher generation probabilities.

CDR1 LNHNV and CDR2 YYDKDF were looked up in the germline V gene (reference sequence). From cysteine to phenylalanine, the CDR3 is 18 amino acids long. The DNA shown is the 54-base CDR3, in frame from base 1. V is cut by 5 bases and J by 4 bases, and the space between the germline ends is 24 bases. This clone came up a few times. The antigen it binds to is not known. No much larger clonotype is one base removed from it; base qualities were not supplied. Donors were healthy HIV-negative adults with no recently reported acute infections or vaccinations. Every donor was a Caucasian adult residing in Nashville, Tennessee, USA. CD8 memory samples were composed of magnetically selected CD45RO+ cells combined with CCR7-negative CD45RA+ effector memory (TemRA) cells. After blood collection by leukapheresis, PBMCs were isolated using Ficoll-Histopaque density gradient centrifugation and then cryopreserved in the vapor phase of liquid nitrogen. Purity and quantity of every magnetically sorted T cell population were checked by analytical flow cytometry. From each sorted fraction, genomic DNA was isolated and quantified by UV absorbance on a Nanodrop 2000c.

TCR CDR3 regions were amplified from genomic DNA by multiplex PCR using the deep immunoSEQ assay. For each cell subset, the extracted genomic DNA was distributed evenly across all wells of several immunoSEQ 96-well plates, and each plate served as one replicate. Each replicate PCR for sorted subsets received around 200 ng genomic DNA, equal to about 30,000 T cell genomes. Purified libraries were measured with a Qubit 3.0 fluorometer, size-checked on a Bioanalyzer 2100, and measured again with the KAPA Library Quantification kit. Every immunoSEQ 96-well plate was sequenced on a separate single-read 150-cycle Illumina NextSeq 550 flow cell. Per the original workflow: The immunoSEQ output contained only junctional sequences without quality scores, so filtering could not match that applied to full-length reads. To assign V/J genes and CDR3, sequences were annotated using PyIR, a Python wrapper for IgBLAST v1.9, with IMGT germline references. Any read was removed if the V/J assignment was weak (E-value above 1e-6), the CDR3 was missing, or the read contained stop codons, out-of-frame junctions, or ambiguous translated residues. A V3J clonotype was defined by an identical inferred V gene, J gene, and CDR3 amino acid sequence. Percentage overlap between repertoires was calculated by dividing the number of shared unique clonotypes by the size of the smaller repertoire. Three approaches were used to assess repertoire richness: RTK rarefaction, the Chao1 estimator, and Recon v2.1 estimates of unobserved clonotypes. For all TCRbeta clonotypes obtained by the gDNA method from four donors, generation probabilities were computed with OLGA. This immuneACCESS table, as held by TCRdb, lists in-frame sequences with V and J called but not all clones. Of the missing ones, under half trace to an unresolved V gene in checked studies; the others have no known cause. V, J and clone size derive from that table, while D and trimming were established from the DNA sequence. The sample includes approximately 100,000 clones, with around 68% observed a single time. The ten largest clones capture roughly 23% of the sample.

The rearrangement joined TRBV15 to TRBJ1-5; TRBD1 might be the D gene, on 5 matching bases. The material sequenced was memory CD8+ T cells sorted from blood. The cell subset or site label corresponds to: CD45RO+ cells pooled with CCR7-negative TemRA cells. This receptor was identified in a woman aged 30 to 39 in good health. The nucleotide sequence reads TGTGCCACCAGCGGGGGAAGCAATGGGGATATTGGGAATCAGCCCCAGCATTTT. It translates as CATSGGSNGDIGNQPQHF.